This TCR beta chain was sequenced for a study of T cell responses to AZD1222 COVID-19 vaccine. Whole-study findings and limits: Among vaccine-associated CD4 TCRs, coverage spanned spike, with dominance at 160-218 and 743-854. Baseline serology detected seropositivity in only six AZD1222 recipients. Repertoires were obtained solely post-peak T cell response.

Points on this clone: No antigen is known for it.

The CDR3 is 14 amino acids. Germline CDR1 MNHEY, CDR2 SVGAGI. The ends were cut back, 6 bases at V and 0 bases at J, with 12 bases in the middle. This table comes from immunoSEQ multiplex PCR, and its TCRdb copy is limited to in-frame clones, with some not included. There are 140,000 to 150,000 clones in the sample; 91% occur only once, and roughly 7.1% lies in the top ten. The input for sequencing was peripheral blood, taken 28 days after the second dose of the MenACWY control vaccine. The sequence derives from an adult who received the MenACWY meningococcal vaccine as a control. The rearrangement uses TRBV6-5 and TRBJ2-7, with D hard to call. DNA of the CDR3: TGTGCCAGCAGGCCCAGGATTTACTCCTACGAGCAGTACTTC. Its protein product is CASRPRIYSYEQYF.